One sample yielded the 23 T cell receptor beta chains listed below, sequenced in a study of T cell responses to AZD1222 COVID-19 vaccine. Using immunoSEQ multiplex PCR, the repertoire was profiled, and TCRdb retains in-frame clones only, with some absent. Of around 150,000 clones listed, approximately 94% are singletons. The sequences come from peripheral blood, collected 28 days after the second AZD1222 dose. The origin of the receptors is an adult who received the AZD1222 COVID-19 vaccine.

The chain recombines TRBV5-1 with TRBJ1-6, with a possible D match to TRBD1 (5 bases). The germline gives CDR1 SGHRS, CDR2 YFSETQ. This CDR3 contains 15 residues. V lost 0 bases and J lost 7, with 11 bases in between. CDR3 sequence reads: CASSLDGARNSPLHF. The CDR3 DNA sequence: TGCGCCAGCAGCTTGGATGGGGCGCGGAATTCACCCCTCCACTTT.

V is TRBV25-1 and J is TRBJ1-1; D ambiguous. The CDR3 runs 12 residues. Trimming took 2 bases from V and 2 from J, leaving 3 bases between them. CDR1 and CDR2 from the germline V gene are MGHDK and SYGVNS. The CDR3: CASSELNTEAFF. The DNA for the CDR3 is TGTGCCAGCAGTGAACTCAACACTGAAGCTTTCTTT.

The chain links TRBV5-1 to TRBJ2-7, with TRBD2 identical over 9 bases. V was clipped by 1 base and J by 3 bases; unmatched bases: 5. The CDR3 spans 15 residues. Per germline, CDR1 SGHRS and CDR2 YFSETQ. In DNA form, the CDR3 reads TGCGCCAGCAGCTTGTCTAGCGGGATCGGCTACGAGCAGTACTTC. Protein: CASSLSSGIGYEQYF.

The chain carries TRBV10-3 and TRBJ2-7, with 9 bases lining up with TRBD1. The CDR3 contains 14 residues. Germline trimming cut 4 bases from V and 6 bases from J; bases unmatched to any gene: 7. The germline gives CDR1 ENHRY, CDR2 SYGVKD. In nucleotides, the CDR3 is TGTGCCATCAGTGGGACAGGGGCGCTTAGCGAGCAGTACTTC. It specifies CAISGTGALSEQYF.

This clone was detected only once. This chain joins TRBV3-1 (or the pseudogene TRBV3-2) and TRBJ2-6, with 8 bases that match TRBD1. Germline V gene sequence: CDR1 LGHDT, CDR2 YNNKEL (reference sequence). This CDR3 is 17 amino acids long. V shed 3 bases and J 2 bases; nucleotides not matched to a gene: 6. The CDR3 coding sequence is TGTGCCAGCAGCCAGACAGGGGTTCGAGCTGGGGCCAACGTCCTGACTTTC. It is translated as CASSQTGVRAGANVLTF.

This clone was observed once. The rearrangement joins TRBV18 to TRBJ1-5; TRBD1 matches 8 bases. Trimming removed 5 bases from V and 7 bases from J; junction bases left unmatched: 7. The CDR3 runs to 14 residues. Per the germline V gene, CDR1 is KGHSH and CDR2 is LQKENI. The CDR3 bases are TGTGCCAGCTCAACTACAGGGGGAGGGCAGCCCCAGCATTTT. It translates to CASSTTGGGQPQHF.

This clone was picked up one time. This rearrangement joins TRBV27 to TRBJ1-5; D unclear. The CDR3 consists of 14 residues. Deletions cut 6 bases from V and 5 bases from J, with 14 bases between. Germline CDR1 MNHEY, CDR2 SMNVEV (reference sequence). The CDR3, as DNA: TGTGCCAGCAGCCCGTTTGGTGGGGATCAGCCCCAGCATTTT. Translated: CASSPFGGDQPQHF.

This rearrangement joins TRBV28 to TRBJ2-4, with a weak D call TRBD2 (6 bases). Germline V gene sequence: CDR1 MDHEN, CDR2 SYDVKM. V dropped 8 bases and J dropped 1 base, with 15 bases sitting between them. The CDR3 is made up of 15 amino acids. CDR3 sequence: CASSGGDQAKNIQYF. The DNA of the CDR3 is TGTGCCAGCTCCGGCGGGGACCAGGCCAAAAACATTCAGTACTTC.

The V and J genes are TRBV6-6 and TRBJ1-3, with D maybe TRBD1 (5 bases). Germline V lookup: CDR1 MNHNY, CDR2 SVGAGI (reference sequence). V lost 5 bases to trimming and J lost 8 bases, with 10 bases between them. This CDR3 comprises 12 residues. CDR3 coding DNA: TGTGCCAGCAGTCCCGGGGGGTACACCATATATTTT. Protein product: CASSPGGYTIYF.

The chain has TRBV18 and TRBJ2-2, with D perhaps assigned TRBD1 or TRBD2 (5 bases each). Trimming left V 0 bases short and J 6 bases short, with 11 bases between. The CDR3 consists of 15 residues. CDR1 is KGHSH and CDR2 is LQKENI in the germline V gene. The CDR3 coding sequence is TGTGCCAGCTCACCACCAAGGGGAGAGGCCGGGGAGCTGTTTTTT. It yields the protein CASSPPRGEAGELFF.

The chain employs TRBV4-3 and TRBJ2-2; 9 nucleotides line up with TRBD2. CDR1 is LGHNA and CDR2 is YSLEER in the germline V gene. The CDR3 totals 15 residues. V gave up 1 base and J gave up 8 bases; unmatched junction bases: 5. The CDR3 spells CASSQGGRAGGELFF. CDR3 in DNA: TGCGCCAGCAGCCAAGGCGGGAGGGCCGGTGGGGAGCTGTTTTTT.

The V gene is TRBV11-2, the J gene TRBJ2-7; TRBD1 aligns across 7 bases. The CDR3 is 15 residues long. Germline assignment: CDR1 SGHAT and CDR2 FQNNGV. Germline trimming cut 2 bases from V and 4 bases from J; bases unmatched to any gene: 8. The CDR3 region is CASSLNLGQYYEQYF. CDR3 bases: TGTGCCAGCAGCTTAAACCTGGGACAGTATTACGAGCAGTACTTC.

The chain joins TRBV19 to TRBJ2-2; the D is unclear. The CDR3 totals 12 residues. V dropped 7 bases and J dropped 6 bases, with 9 bases sitting between them. CDR1 is LNHDA and CDR2 is SQIVND in the germline V gene (reference sequence). The CDR3 nucleotides read TGTGCCAGTAAGGAGAATCCCGGGGAGCTGTTTTTT. Residues: CASKENPGELFF.

CDR3 sequence: CATSDTGTVGEQYF. The DNA for the CDR3 is TGTGCCACCAGTGACACCGGGACAGTCGGCGAGCAGTACTTC. The V call is TRBV24-1, the J call TRBJ2-7; TRBD1 matches at 7 bases. V lost 4 bases to trimming and J lost 6 bases; unmatched junction nucleotides: 8. CDR3 size: 14 residues. The germline V gene encodes CDR1 KGHDR and CDR2 SFDVKD.

This chain joins TRBV27 and TRBJ1-1, with D perhaps TRBD1 (5 bases). CDR1 is MNHEY, CDR2 SMNVEV, per germline (reference sequence). The CDR3 totals 14 residues. V was trimmed by 2 bases and J by 4 bases, leaving 11 bases between them. The CDR3 loop is CASSLTGRGTEAFF. CDR3 in DNA: TGTGCCAGCAGTTTAACAGGCCGGGGCACTGAAGCTTTCTTT.

This clone was observed a single time. The chain uses TRBV24-1 and TRBJ2-5; TRBD2 is a possible D gene (6 bases). CDR1 KGHDR and CDR2 SFDVKD come from the germline V gene. V lost 4 bases and J lost 4, with 12 bases in between. The CDR3 contains 14 residues. CDR3 nucleotides: TGTGCCACCAGTGACGCCCTAGCGCCAGAGACCCAGTACTTC. Translating gives CATSDALAPETQYF.

The genes are TRBV28 and TRBJ2-1; D is unclear. Germline lookup yields CDR1 MDHEN and CDR2 SYDVKM. This CDR3 contains 19 residues. The V end lost 2 bases, the J end lost 0 bases, and 20 bases lay between the germline ends. CDR3 loop: CASSLPLRLGLSSYNEQFF. The CDR3 DNA reads TGTGCCAGCAGTTTACCCCTTCGACTCGGCCTGAGCTCCTACAATGAGCAGTTCTTC.

V usage is TRBV4-1 and J usage is TRBJ2-2; D not resolved. The CDR3 spans 16 residues. Germline V CDR1 and CDR2: MGHRA, YSYEKL. V was shortened by 0 bases and J by 2 bases, with 10 bases between the two germline ends. CDR3 sequence: CASSQDAGINTGELFF. In nucleotides, the CDR3 is TGCGCCAGCAGCCAAGATGCTGGGATTAACACCGGGGAGCTGTTTTTT.

The chain carries TRBV4-1 and TRBJ1-6; 8 positions match TRBD1. Germline assignment: CDR1 MGHRA and CDR2 YSYEKL. This CDR3 region has 14 residues. With 4 bases clipped from V and 7 bases from J, the junction kept 3 bases outside the gene matches. Here the CDR3 reads CASSLQGANSPLHF. The DNA of the CDR3 is TGCGCCAGCAGCCTCCAGGGGGCGAATTCACCCCTCCACTTT.

This chain uses TRBV6-2 or TRBV6-3 with TRBJ1-5, with 8 bases aligning to TRBD1. The CDR3 runs to 14 residues. With V trimmed by 5 bases and J by 7 bases, 7 bases remained unmatched. The germline gives CDR1 MNHEY, CDR2 SVGEGT. The CDR3 region is CASSDHRDRQPQHF. The CDR3 bases are TGTGCCAGCAGTGACCATCGGGACAGGCAGCCCCAGCATTTT.

This chain links TRBV6-1 with TRBJ2-1, with 8 bases aligning to TRBD2. Germline lookup yields CDR1 MNHNS and CDR2 SASEGT. This CDR3 has 15 residues. With 2 bases clipped from V and 0 bases from J, the junction kept 0 bases outside the gene matches. This chain's CDR3 is CASSELAGSYNEQFF. The CDR3 nucleotides read TGTGCCAGCAGTGAACTAGCGGGCTCCTACAATGAGCAGTTCTTC.

Worth noting for this clone: At one of its ends the junction is not consistent with the germline gene, which may arise from a read error. V usage is TRBV6-1 and J usage is TRBJ1-2, with TRBD1 matching over 11 bases. CDR3 length: 14 amino acids. CDR1 is MNHNS and CDR2 is SASEGT in the germline V gene. CDR3 in amino acids: CASTERTGGDGYTF. The CDR3 coding sequence is TGTGCCAGCACTGAAAGGACAGGGGGCGATGGCTACACCTTC.

The chain uses TRBV10-3 and TRBJ2-7; no clear D. In germline, CDR1 is ENHRY, CDR2 SYGVKD. V gave up 0 bases and J gave up 5 bases, with 11 bases separating them. The CDR3 has 14 residues. The CDR3 DNA is TGTGCCATCAGTGAGTCATGGGGTTCCCACGAGCAGTACTTC. Translation: CAISESWGSHEQYF.